The 21 T cell receptor beta chains presented below share a single source sample, sequenced in a study of T cells in Graves' hyperthyroidism and ophthalmopathy. TCR beta CDR3 regions were amplified from RNA transcripts. A set of HTBI primers served as the primers for a first-round RT-PCR of the TCR CDR3. A single record per CDR3 protein comes from TCRdb applying MiXCR to the multiplex PCR reads. The sample carries 300,000 to 400,000 distinct CDR3 sequences, under 15% recorded once. The sample comprised blood. The receptors originated from a woman aged 18 to 35 with Graves' hyperthyroidism.

This clonotype was observed at least ten times. The rearrangement joins TRBV2 to TRBJ1-5; possibly TRBD1 for D (5 bases). CDR1 SNHLY and CDR2 FYNNEI come from the germline V gene. V was pared by 3 bases and J by 0 bases, with 6 bases between. The CDR3 has 14 amino acids. The CDR3 region has the DNA TGTGCCAGCAGTGAGGGGGATAGCAATCAGCCCCAGCATTTT. As protein: CASSEGDSNQPQHF. Filled out from reference TRBV2 and TRBJ1-5, the complete variable domain reads EPEVTQTPSHQVTQMGQEVILRCVPISNHLYFYWYRQILGQKVEFLVSFYNNEISEKSEIFDDQFSVERPDGSNFTLKIRSTKLEDSAMYFCASSEGDSNQPQHFGDGTRLSIL.

This clonotype has a single count. This may be a read error: a much more frequent sequence differs by one nucleotide. The V and J genes are TRBV7-9 and TRBJ1-2; D is undetermined. CDR1 and CDR2 (germline): SEHNR, FQNEAQ (reference sequence). The CDR3 runs 16 residues. V lost 8 bases to trimming and J lost 4 bases, with 23 bases between them. This CDR3 reads CASGHATAVLSYGYTF. The CDR3 region has the DNA TGTGCCAGCGGCCACGCAACAGCTGTGTTGAGCTATGGCTACACCTTC. The full variable domain, completed using reference TRBV7-9 and TRBJ1-2, is DTGVSQNPRHKITKRGQNVTFRCDPISEHNRLYWYRQTLGQGPEFLTYFQNEAQLEKSRLLSDRFSAERPKGSFSTLEIQRTEQGDSAMYLCASGHATAVLSYGYTFGSGTRLTVV.

The genes are TRBV12-3 or TRBV12-4 and TRBJ2-4; D is unresolved. The CDR3 length is 14 residues. V lost 6 bases and J 0 bases, leaving 9 bases between the germline ends. CDR3 region: CASSPGRAKNIQYF. CDR3 nucleotides: TGTGCCAGCAGCCCCGGTCGAGCCAAAAACATTCAGTACTTC.

This clonotype was found many times. This chain uses TRBV6-2 or TRBV6-3 with TRBJ2-7; 9 nucleotides agree with TRBD2. In germline, CDR1 is MNHEY, CDR2 SVGEGT. The CDR3 covers 15 residues. V shed 2 bases and J 5 bases; nucleotides not matched to a gene: 7. Here the CDR3 reads CASSYGSAGGNEQYF. In DNA, the CDR3 is TGTGCCAGCAGTTACGGATCAGCGGGAGGAAACGAGCAGTACTTC.

This clonotype appeared a few times. The chain couples TRBV9 to TRBJ1-1; D is undetermined. Trimming removed 0 bases at V and 0 bases at J, with 15 bases between. CDR1 and CDR2 (germline): SGDLS, YYNGEE. The CDR3 consists of 17 residues. Written as DNA, the CDR3 is TGTGCCAGCAGCGTAGGTTCCGGACGACTTATGAACACTGAAGCTTTCTTT. Amino acids: CASSVGSGRLMNTEAFF.

The chain recombines TRBV18 with TRBJ2-7; the D gene is possibly TRBD1 (5 bases). This CDR3 comprises 15 residues. The V end lost 1 base, the J end lost 3 bases, and 13 bases lay between the germline ends. CDR1 is KGHSH, CDR2 LQKENI, per germline. CDR3 amino acids: CASSPLGQPNYEQYF. In DNA, the CDR3 is TGTGCCAGCTCACCACTCGGACAACCAAACTACGAGCAGTACTTC.

This clonotype came up many times. This chain uses TRBV18 with TRBJ1-1; 11 nucleotides line up with TRBD1. The germline gives CDR1 KGHSH, CDR2 LQKENI. The junction had 3 bases not matched to a gene; V was cut back by 3 bases and J by 3 bases. This CDR3 is 15 amino acids long. As DNA, the CDR3 is TGTGCCAGCTCACCCCAGGGACAGGGGGACACTGAAGCTTTCTTT. Its translation: CASSPQGQGDTEAFF. Supplemented by reference TRBV18 and TRBJ1-1, the full variable domain reads NAGVMQNPRHLVRRRGQEARLRCSPMKGHSHVYWYRQLPEEGLKFMVYLQKENIIDESGMPKERFSAEFPKEGPSILRIQQVVRGDSAAYFCASSPQGQGDTEAFFGQGTRLTVV.

This clonotype was detected ten times or more. The rearrangement uses TRBV20-1 and TRBJ2-5; TRBD1 matches at 9 bases. There are 13 residues in the CDR3. V was clipped by 4 bases and J by 5 bases; unmatched bases: 5. Germline loops: CDR1 DFQATT, CDR2 SNEGSKA (reference sequence). This chain's CDR3 is CSATGTGWETQYF. The CDR3 region has the DNA TGCAGTGCTACCGGGACAGGGTGGGAGACCCAGTACTTC.

V gene TRBV20-1 combines with J gene TRBJ2-7; weak D call: TRBD2 (5 bases). The germline CDR1 and CDR2 sequences are DFQATT and SNEGSKA (reference sequence). This CDR3 has 13 amino acids. V was shortened by 2 bases and J by 6 bases, with 14 bases between the two germline ends. The CDR3 DNA is TGCAGTGCTAGAACTGCAGCGGTGAGCGAGCAGTACTTC. The encoded protein is CSARTAAVSEQYF.

This clonotype was counted many times. V gene TRBV28 combines with J gene TRBJ2-1, with D possibly TRBD1 on 5 matching bases. The germline gives CDR1 MDHEN, CDR2 SYDVKM. This CDR3 spans 13 amino acids. The V and J ends lost 5 bases and 10 bases respectively, with 15 bases between them. For the CDR3, the DNA is TGTGCCAGCAGTCCAGGGCCCCAAAGGGAGCAGTTCTTC. This gives the protein CASSPGPQREQFF.

This clonotype was counted ten times or more. The chain is built from TRBV18 and TRBJ2-5, with 10 bases lining up with TRBD1. Trimming at V came to 4 bases and at J to 4 bases, leaving 3 bases not matched to a gene. CDR3 size: 14 residues. CDR1 KGHSH and CDR2 LQKENI come from the germline V gene. The CDR3 DNA sequence: TGTGCCAGCTCACTCCGACAGGGGGCAGAGACCCAGTACTTC. It yields the protein CASSLRQGAETQYF.

This clonotype was detected ten times or more. The J gene is TRBJ2-3, the V gene TRBV28; D gene uncertain. The V gene's germline CDR1 is MDHEN and CDR2 SYDVKM. Trimming cost V 5 bases and J 2 bases, with 14 bases left between them. CDR3 length: 15 residues. As DNA, the CDR3 is TGTGCCAGCAGTCCACCCTCAAAACTCACAGATACGCAGTATTTT. Its translation: CASSPPSKLTDTQYF.

As to this clonotype: This may arise from a read error, as a much more abundant clone is one base away. This chain joins TRBV7-9 and TRBJ2-3; D is possibly TRBD1 (6 bases). V gave up 5 bases and J gave up 13 bases, with 16 bases separating them. The length of the CDR3 is 12 residues. CDR1 and CDR2 (germline): SEHNR, FQNEAQ (reference sequence). The CDR3 region is CASSQEGEAEYF. The CDR3 coding sequence is TGTGCCAGCAGCCAAGAGGGGGAAGCGGAGTATTTT. Drawing the rest from reference TRBV7-9 and TRBJ2-3, the complete variable domain is DTGVSQNPRHKITKRGQNVTFRCDPISEHNRLYWYRQTLGQGPEFLTYFQNEAQLEKSRLLSDRFSAERPKGSFSTLEIQRTEQGDSAMYLCASSQEGEAEYFGPGTRLTVL.

This clonotype was seen repeatedly, ten times or more. V is TRBV7-2 and J is TRBJ1-2; D remains ambiguous. The CDR3 spans 17 residues. V lost 0 bases and J lost 3, with 17 bases in between. Germline values: CDR1 SGHTA, CDR2 FQGNSA. The DNA for the CDR3 is TGTGCCAGCAGCTTAGCGTATGGCAGTTCCTTGCACTATGGCTACACCTTC. Its translation is CASSLAYGSSLHYGYTF.

In this sample, this clonotype turned up many times. The CDR3 DNA is TGTGCCAGCTCAAGGGGACAGGACTCTGGAAACACCATATATTTT. It encodes CASSRGQDSGNTIYF. The J gene is TRBJ1-3, the V gene TRBV18; 8 bases align to TRBD1. V trimming: 5 bases; J trimming: 0 bases; junction bases outside the gene matches: 3. This CDR3 region has 15 residues. CDR1 and CDR2 from the germline V gene are KGHSH and LQKENI. The full variable domain, rest sourced from reference TRBV18 and TRBJ1-3, is NAGVMQNPRHLVRRRGQEARLRCSPMKGHSHVYWYRQLPEEGLKFMVYLQKENIIDESGMPKERFSAEFPKEGPSILRIQQVVRGDSAAYFCASSRGQDSGNTIYFGEGSWLTVV.

There are many counts of this clonotype. This chain connects TRBV20-1 to TRBJ2-7; D possibly corresponds to TRBD1 (5 bases). The CDR3 is made up of 11 amino acids. Germline CDR1 is DFQATT and CDR2 is SNEGSKA (reference sequence). V was trimmed by 5 bases and J by 2 bases, leaving 7 bases between them. Here the CDR3 DNA reads TGCAGTGCTCCAGGGACCTACGAGCAGTACTTC. Translation: CSAPGTYEQYF.

The table lists this clonotype with many counts. The J gene is TRBJ2-2, the V gene TRBV6-1, with a weak D call TRBD2 (6 bases). The CDR3 loop spans 14 amino acids. The V gene lost 6 bases and the J gene lost 5 bases, with 13 bases spanning the gap. Germline V gene data show CDR1 as MNHNS and CDR2 as SASEGT. The CDR3 region is CASRTSAGTGELFF. In nucleotides, the CDR3 is TGTGCCAGCAGAACCTCGGCGGGAACCGGGGAGCTGTTTTTT.

This clonotype was observed at least ten times. The chain couples TRBV2 to TRBJ1-2, with a weak D call TRBD1 (6 bases). Germline lookup yields CDR1 SNHLY and CDR2 FYNNEI. This CDR3 comprises 15 residues. V lost 6 bases and J 8 bases, leaving 22 bases between the germline ends. CDR3 nucleotide sequence: TGTGCCAGCAGAGGAGAGGGGGGGTTCTCTAGAGGCTACACCTTC. Translation: CASRGEGGFSRGYTF.

In its sample, this clonotype was seen many times. The chain joins TRBV12-3 or TRBV12-4 to TRBJ1-1; D ambiguous. CDR3 length equals 10 residues. CDR3 sequence reads: CVSGGGEAFF. The DNA of the CDR3 is TGTGTTTCCGGAGGCGGTGAAGCTTTCTTT.

This clonotype was picked up a small number of times. The chain recombines TRBV6-2 or TRBV6-3 with TRBJ2-1; D is undetermined. The CDR3 covers 12 residues. Germline V gives CDR1 MNHEY, CDR2 SVGEGT. V lost 6 bases, J lost 6 bases, and 9 bases lay in between. The CDR3 nucleotides read TGTGCCAGCAGATCATTTGTCAATGAGCAGTTCTTC. The encoded protein is CASRSFVNEQFF.

This rearrangement joins TRBV6-1 to TRBJ2-3, with a tentative D call TRBD2 (6 bases). Per the germline V gene, CDR1 is MNHNS and CDR2 is SASEGT. Trimming pared 2 bases from V and 4 bases from J, leaving 13 bases between. The length of the CDR3 is 15 residues. The CDR3 loop is CASSEPGDGADTQYF. CDR3 DNA: TGTGCCAGCAGTGAACCGGGGGATGGCGCAGATACGCAGTATTTT.